This T cell receptor beta chain was captured by sequencing in a study of CD8 T cells in Susac syndrome. With random hexamers, 0.5 to 1 ug RNA was reverse transcribed. The authors amplified TCR beta CDR3 across 54 Vbeta and 13 Jbeta using immunoSEQ multiplex PCR. Using its own MiXCR run on the immunoSEQ multiplex PCR reads, TCRdb lists one record per CDR3 protein. The sample includes more than 150,000 distinct CDR3 sequences, about 90% of them seen just once. The TCR comes from a human donor in good health. Sequencing input: CD4+ T cells from PBMCs.

This CDR3 reads CASSQDRGNKNIQYF. The CDR3 DNA sequence: TGTGCCAGCAGCCAAGACAGGGGGAACAAAAACATTCAGTACTTC. The V and J genes are TRBV3-1 and TRBJ2-4; 7 bases are shared with TRBD1. The CDR3 loop spans 15 amino acids. Germline assignment: CDR1 LGHDT and CDR2 YNNKEL (reference sequence). The J segment lost 3 bases and the V segment lost 0 bases, leaving 2 bases of the junction unmatched.